These 24 T cell receptor beta chains originate from one sample sequenced in a study of blood T cell repertoires in COVID-19. The method was immunoSEQ multiplex PCR; TCRdb's version includes in-frame clones alone and lacks a portion of them. The repertoire holds 250,000 or so clones, with just under 85% as singletons. The specimen was peripheral blood. Source of these receptors: a man older than 75 with acute or convalescent COVID-19.

This rearrangement joins TRBV5-6 to TRBJ1-4; TRBD1 matches 10 bases. V was pared by 4 bases and J by 6 bases, with 6 bases of the junction left unmatched. The CDR3 runs 15 residues. Germline loops: CDR1 SGHDT, CDR2 YYEEEE. CDR3 coding DNA: TGTGCCAGCAGCGCAAGACAGGGGGCGCATGAAAAACTGTTTTTT. Residues: CASSARQGAHEKLFF.

This chain links TRBV28 with TRBJ1-1; D gene uncertain. The germline V and J ends were trimmed by 6 bases and 1 base, with 12 bases remaining between them. The CDR3 consists of 14 residues. The germline CDR1 and CDR2 sequences are MDHEN and SYDVKM. CDR3 protein: CASRVARQNTEAFF. DNA of the CDR3: TGTGCCAGCAGAGTTGCCAGGCAGAACACTGAAGCTTTCTTT.

The chain is built from TRBV3-1 (or the pseudogene TRBV3-2) and TRBJ1-3; D is perhaps TRBD1 (5 bases). Trimming removed 4 bases from V and 0 bases from J, with 28 bases in between. This CDR3 has 21 residues. The germline V gene has CDR1 LGHDT and CDR2 YNNKEL (reference sequence). In DNA form, the CDR3 reads TGTGCCAGCAGCCGGTTGGAATTAGATTGGACATCGCGGTTCTCTGGAAACACCATATATTTT. Translation: CASSRLELDWTSRFSGNTIYF.

J is TRBJ1-1 and V is TRBV3-1 (or the pseudogene TRBV3-2), with no clear D. Germline V CDR1 and CDR2: LGHDT, YNNKEL (reference sequence). The CDR3 contains 14 residues. V was trimmed by 3 bases and J by 0 bases, leaving 8 bases between them. The DNA of the CDR3 is TGTGCCAGCAGCCAGGCCGCAATGAACACTGAAGCTTTCTTT. Residues: CASSQAAMNTEAFF.

V usage is TRBV5-1 and J usage is TRBJ1-2; no clear D gene. CDR3 length: 15 residues. Trimming cost V 1 base and J 3 bases, with 13 bases left between them. CDR1 is SGHRS and CDR2 is YFSETQ in the germline V gene. In DNA form, the CDR3 reads TGCGCCAGCAGCTTGCGGGGTGCCGTTCACTATGGCTACACCTTC. Its protein is CASSLRGAVHYGYTF.

The chain employs TRBV6-5 and TRBJ2-7; D possibly corresponds to TRBD1 (6 bases). Looked up from germline, CDR1 is MNHEY and CDR2 is SVGAGI. Trimming removed 8 bases at V and 5 bases at J, with 19 bases between. The CDR3 covers 14 residues. In DNA, the CDR3 is TGTGCCAGCGCGCGCGCTCCGGGACAACACGAGCAGTACTTC. Its translation: CASARAPGQHEQYF.

The genes are TRBV2 and TRBJ1-1; 12 nucleotides line up with TRBD1. V shed 4 bases and J 3 bases; nucleotides not matched to a gene: 6. The CDR3 loop spans 16 amino acids. In germline, CDR1 is SNHLY, CDR2 FYNNEI. The CDR3 DNA follows: TGTGCCAGCAGTGCGCCGGGACAGGGGGCTGACACTGAAGCTTTCTTT. Its translation is CASSAPGQGADTEAFF.

The rearrangement uses TRBV3-1 (or the pseudogene TRBV3-2) and TRBJ2-7, with TRBD1 matching over 11 bases. The CDR3 is 15 residues long. The junction had 5 bases not matched to a gene; V was cut back by 2 bases and J by 5 bases. Looked up from germline, CDR1 is LGHDT and CDR2 is YNNKEL (reference sequence). Written as DNA, the CDR3 is TGTGCCAGCAGCCAACCCGGGACAGGGGGGAACGAGCAGTACTTC. Residues: CASSQPGTGGNEQYF.

V and J are TRBV18 and TRBJ1-1; D not resolved. The germline V and J ends were trimmed by 6 bases and 2 bases, with 10 bases remaining between them. CDR3 length: 13 amino acids. CDR1 is KGHSH and CDR2 is LQKENI in the germline V gene. The CDR3 DNA reads as TGTGCCAGCTCCCTGACACTTAACACTGAAGCTTTCTTT. It translates to CASSLTLNTEAFF. Using reference TRBV18 and TRBJ1-1 for the parts outside the CDR3, the full variable domain is NAGVMQNPRHLVRRRGQEARLRCSPMKGHSHVYWYRQLPEEGLKFMVYLQKENIIDESGMPKERFSAEFPKEGPSILRIQQVVRGDSAAYFCASSLTLNTEAFFGQGTRLTVV.

This chain uses TRBV28 with TRBJ2-7; 12 bases align to TRBD1. The germline V gene encodes CDR1 MDHEN and CDR2 SYDVKM. Germline trimming cut 4 bases from V and 2 bases from J; bases unmatched to any gene: 12. This CDR3 has 18 amino acids. The DNA of the CDR3 is TGTGCCAGCAGTTCCCCGGGACAGGGGGCGATCGGCACCTACGAGCAGTACTTC. Amino acid sequence: CASSSPGQGAIGTYEQYF.

This clone appeared a single time. In DNA, the CDR3 is TGTGCCAGCAGCAAAGAGGTGAGAGGGAGGGAGATTGTCAAAAACATTCAGTACTTC. Translated, it gives CASSKEVRGREIVKNIQYF. The chain recombines TRBV21-1 with TRBJ2-4; no check of the table's D call, TRBD2, against the DNA was made. TRBV21-1 is a known pseudogene. The CDR3 consists of 19 residues.

This rearrangement joins TRBV12-5 to TRBJ2-3; maybe TRBD1 (5 bases). The V end was cut by 0 bases, the J end by 3 bases, with 10 bases between. The CDR3 totals 15 residues. Germline CDR1 reads LGHNT; CDR2 reads FRNRAP. The CDR3 region is CASGLVNPGTDTQYF. The CDR3 DNA follows: TGTGCTAGTGGTTTGGTAAACCCAGGGACAGATACGCAGTATTTT.

The chain joins TRBV7-9 to TRBJ1-1, with D unresolved. The CDR3 has 13 amino acids. Trimming took off 3 bases at V and 5 bases at J, with 10 bases between the two ends. Germline V CDR1 and CDR2: SEHNR, FQNEAQ (reference sequence). The CDR3 DNA sequence: TGTGCCAGCAGCTTGGTCGTGGAGACTGAAGCTTTCTTT. Its translation is CASSLVVETEAFF. The entire variable domain, with the rest obtained from reference TRBV7-9 and TRBJ1-1, is as follows: DTGVSQNPRHKITKRGQNVTFRCDPISEHNRLYWYRQTLGQGPEFLTYFQNEAQLEKSRLLSDRFSAERPKGSFSTLEIQRTEQGDSAMYLCASSLVVETEAFFGQGTRLTVV.

This clone has a single count. The CDR3 is CSAVPGQGANEQYF. CDR3 bases: TGCAGCGCTGTTCCGGGACAGGGGGCCAACGAGCAGTACTTC. The rearrangement uses TRBV29-1 and TRBJ2-7, with TRBD1 matching 12 bases. Trimming at V came to 7 bases and at J to 5 bases, leaving 9 bases not matched to a gene. CDR1 and CDR2 from the germline V gene are SQVTM and ANQGSEA. The CDR3 runs 14 residues.

The V call is TRBV27, the J call TRBJ2-2, with 10 bases fitting TRBD1. Germline V CDR1 and CDR2: MNHEY, SMNVEV (reference sequence). The CDR3 covers 15 residues. Unmatched junction bases numbered 6, after V lost 6 bases and J lost 5 bases. CDR3 sequence: CASRIRDRGTGELFF. CDR3 sequence (DNA): TGTGCCAGCAGAATCCGGGACAGGGGAACCGGGGAGCTGTTTTTT.

This sequence joins TRBV5-6 and TRBJ1-2; D remains ambiguous. This CDR3 spans 13 amino acids. Trimming stripped 2 bases from V and 5 bases from J, with 10 bases between. Germline V gene sequence: CDR1 SGHDT, CDR2 YYEEEE. The CDR3 DNA is TGTGCCAGCAGCTTCGGGTCCCCTTATGGCTACACCTTC. Residues: CASSFGSPYGYTF.

Concerning this clone: Other nucleotide sequences from this sample produce the same CDR3. The genes are TRBV6-5 and TRBJ2-7; 9 bases are shared with TRBD1. This CDR3 is 15 amino acids long. In germline, CDR1 is MNHEY, CDR2 SVGAGI. Trimming cost V 0 bases and J 7 bases; bases outside gene matches: 7. CDR3 region: CASSYSRTGAGEQYF. In DNA, the CDR3 is TGTGCCAGCAGTTACTCAAGGACAGGGGCAGGGGAGCAGTACTTC.

CDR3 DNA: TGTGCCAGCTCACCGGGACAGGGGAACAATGAGCAGTTCTTC. It yields the protein CASSPGQGNNEQFF. This chain joins TRBV18 and TRBJ2-1, with TRBD1 identical over 10 bases. Germline CDR1 reads KGHSH; CDR2 reads LQKENI. The CDR3 is 14 amino acids. The ends lost 3 bases at V and 5 bases at J; junction bases unmatched: 1.

This clone was counted a few times. V is TRBV4-1 and J is TRBJ2-2; 9 nucleotides align to TRBD1. Losses at the gene ends were 0 bases for V and 7 bases for J; bases not matched to a gene: 3. Germline loops: CDR1 MGHRA, CDR2 YSYEKL. The CDR3 spans 15 residues. CDR3 sequence reads: CASSQERTGVGELFF. The CDR3 DNA reads TGCGCCAGCAGCCAAGAAAGGACAGGGGTCGGGGAGCTGTTTTTT.

V and J are TRBV7-2 and TRBJ1-5; D is uncertain. The CDR3 contains 16 residues. Per the germline V gene, CDR1 is SGHTA and CDR2 is FQGNSA. V lost 0 bases and J 0 bases, leaving 9 bases between the germline ends. The CDR3 is CASSLARGFSNQPQHF. In DNA form, the CDR3 reads TGTGCCAGCAGCTTAGCGCGAGGGTTTAGCAATCAGCCCCAGCATTTT. The variable domain in full, completed from reference TRBV7-2 and TRBJ1-5, reads GAGVSQSPSNKVTEKGKDVELRCDPISGHTALYWYRQSLGQGLEFLIYFQGNSAPDKSGLPSDRFSAERTGGSVSTLTIQRTQQEDSAVYLCASSLARGFSNQPQHFGDGTRLSIL.

This chain links TRBV28 with TRBJ1-6, with D perhaps matching TRBD1 (6 bases). Germline CDR1 MDHEN, CDR2 SYDVKM. The CDR3 length is 13 residues. In nucleotides, the CDR3 is TGTGCAGTTGTACAGGGCCCGGATTCACCCCTCCACTTT. It translates to CAVVQGPDSPLHF.

The V and J genes are TRBV27 and TRBJ1-5; TRBD1 aligns across 8 bases. From germline, CDR1 is MNHEY and CDR2 SMNVEV (reference sequence). The CDR3 is made up of 16 amino acids. V shed 6 bases, J shed 0 bases, and the junction held 7 bases outside the gene matches. The CDR3 sequence is CASSRRTGLSNQPQHF. The CDR3 region has the DNA TGTGCCAGCAGCCGTCGGACAGGGCTTAGCAATCAGCCCCAGCATTTT.

The rearrangement joins TRBV20-1 to TRBJ2-5, with D unclear. CDR1 is DFQATT, CDR2 SNEGSKA, per germline (reference sequence). Trimming removed 5 bases from V and 5 bases from J, with 9 bases in between. The CDR3 is 11 amino acids. The CDR3, as DNA: TGCAGTGCTCCGATTCGGGAGACCCAGTACTTC. Amino acid sequence: CSAPIRETQYF.

Concerning this clone itself: A junction boundary mismatches the germline segment, possibly from a read error. The chain has TRBV7-9 and TRBJ1-3; possible D gene TRBD1, 5 bases. Germline V lookup: CDR1 SEHNR, CDR2 FQNEAQ (reference sequence). CDR3 length: 12 residues. CDR3 in amino acids: CASSLFGGTPDF. DNA for the CDR3: TGTGCCAGCAGCCTTTTTGGGGGGACTCCGGATTTT. The full variable domain, completed using reference TRBV7-9 and TRBJ1-3, is DTGVSQNPRHKITKRGQNVTFRCDPISEHNRLYWYRQTLGQGPEFLTYFQNEAQLEKSRLLSDRFSAERPKGSFSTLEIQRTEQGDSAMYLCASSLFGGTPDFGEGSWLTVV.